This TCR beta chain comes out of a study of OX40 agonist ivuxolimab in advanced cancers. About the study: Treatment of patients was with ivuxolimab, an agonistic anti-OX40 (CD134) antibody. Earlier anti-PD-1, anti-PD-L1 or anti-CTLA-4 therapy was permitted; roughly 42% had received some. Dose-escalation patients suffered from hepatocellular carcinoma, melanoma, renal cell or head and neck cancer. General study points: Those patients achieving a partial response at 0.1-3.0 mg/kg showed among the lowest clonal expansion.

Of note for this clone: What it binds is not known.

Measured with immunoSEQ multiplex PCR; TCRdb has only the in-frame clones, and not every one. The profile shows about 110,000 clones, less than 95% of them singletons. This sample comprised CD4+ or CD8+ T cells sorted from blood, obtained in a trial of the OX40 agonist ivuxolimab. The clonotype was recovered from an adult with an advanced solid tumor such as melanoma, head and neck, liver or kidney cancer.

Written as DNA, the CDR3 is TGTGCCAGCAGTGACGGCTCTGGGGCCAACGTCCTGACTTTC. This gives the protein CASSDGSGANVLTF. V gene TRBV6-1 combines with J gene TRBJ2-6; D unresolved. The CDR3 has 14 amino acids. Germline CDR1 reads MNHNS; CDR2 reads SASEGT. Trimming left V 3 bases short and J 0 bases short, with 3 bases between.